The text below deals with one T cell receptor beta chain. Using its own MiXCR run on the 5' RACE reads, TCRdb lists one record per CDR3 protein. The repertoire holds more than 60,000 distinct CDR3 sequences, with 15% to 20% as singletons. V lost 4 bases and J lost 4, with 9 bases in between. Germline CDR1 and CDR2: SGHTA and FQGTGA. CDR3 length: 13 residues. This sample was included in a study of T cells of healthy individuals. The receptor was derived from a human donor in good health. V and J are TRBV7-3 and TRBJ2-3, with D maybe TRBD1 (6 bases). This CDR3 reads CASSSQGSDTQYF. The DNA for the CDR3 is TGTGCCAGCAGCTCACAGGGATCAGATACGCAGTATTTT.